A few counts support the clone carrying this T cell receptor (beta chain). CDR3 length equals 14 residues. Trimming shortened V by 4 bases and J by 5 bases, and 14 bases separated the two germline ends. Germline CDR1 reads MRHNA; CDR2 reads SNTAGT. This sample was included in a study of cytomegalovirus exposure and HLA in healthy donors. Measured with immunoSEQ multiplex PCR; TCRdb has only the in-frame clones, and not every one. The sample lists more than 120,000 clones; around 84% were seen once. The validation cohort, a group of more than 100 subjects, included the donors and was separate from the roughly 670-subject first cohort.

The sequence derives from a man younger than 30 in good health and CMV-seropositive. What was sequenced was PBMCs. J is TRBJ2-5 and V is TRBV6-4; TRBD2 is a possible D gene (6 bases). The CDR3 nucleotides are TGTGCCAGCAGTGCCGGGGGTGAAGGCGAGACCCAGTACTTC. It yields the protein CASSAGGEGETQYF.